This entry concerns a single T cell receptor (beta chain). TCRdb's table, derived via immunoSEQ multiplex PCR, lists solely in-frame clones and lacks some. The table lists around 150,000 clones, roughly 89% of them singletons. This sample stems from a study of T cell responses to AZD1222 COVID-19 vaccine. Germline CDR1 reads ENHRY; CDR2 reads SYGVKD. The germline V and J ends were trimmed by 0 bases and 8 bases, with 4 bases remaining between them. This CDR3 contains 11 residues. The V call is TRBV10-3, the J call TRBJ1-2; D is unclear. The sample here was peripheral blood, taken on day 0 of AZD1222 vaccination. The receptor's source is an adult in good health. The CDR3 sequence is CAISESGGYTF. The CDR3 DNA reads TGTGCCATCAGTGAGTCAGGGGGCTACACCTTC.